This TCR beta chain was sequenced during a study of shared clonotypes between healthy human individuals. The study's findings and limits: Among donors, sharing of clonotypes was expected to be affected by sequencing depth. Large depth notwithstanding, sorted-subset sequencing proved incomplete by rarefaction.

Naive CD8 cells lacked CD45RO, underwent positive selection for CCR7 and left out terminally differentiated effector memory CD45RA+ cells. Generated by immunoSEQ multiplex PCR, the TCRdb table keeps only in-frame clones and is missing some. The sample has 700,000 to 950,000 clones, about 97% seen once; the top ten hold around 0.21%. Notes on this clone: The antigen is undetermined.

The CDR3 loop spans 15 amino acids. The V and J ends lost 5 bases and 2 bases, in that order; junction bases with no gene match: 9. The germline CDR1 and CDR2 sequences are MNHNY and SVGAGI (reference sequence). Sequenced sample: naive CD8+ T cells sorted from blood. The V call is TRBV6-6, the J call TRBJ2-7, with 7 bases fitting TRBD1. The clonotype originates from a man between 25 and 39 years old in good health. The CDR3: CASSPFPGQTYEQYF. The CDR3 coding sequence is TGTGCCAGCAGTCCCTTCCCGGGACAGACCTACGAGCAGTACTTC.